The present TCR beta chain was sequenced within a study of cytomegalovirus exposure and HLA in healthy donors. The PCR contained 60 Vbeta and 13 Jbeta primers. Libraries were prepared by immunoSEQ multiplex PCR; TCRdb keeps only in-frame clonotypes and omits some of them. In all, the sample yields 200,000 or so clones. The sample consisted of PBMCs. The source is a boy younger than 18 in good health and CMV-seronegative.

The CDR3: CASSLGASYNEQFF. The CDR3 bases are TGTGCCAGCAGCTTGGGGGCGTCGTACAATGAGCAGTTCTTC. The chain recombines TRBV7-3 with TRBJ2-1, with a tentative D call TRBD1 (6 bases). Per germline, CDR1 SGHTA and CDR2 FQGTGA. With 3 bases removed from V and 4 bases from J, the gap between germline ends came to 10 bases. There are 14 residues in the CDR3.